The 32 T cell receptor beta chains below come from one sample, sequenced in a study of cytomegalovirus exposure and HLA in healthy donors (dated by TCRdb to about 2017). Libraries were prepared through the immunoSEQ multiplex PCR assay. Drawn from immuneACCESS, this table holds only the in-frame rearrangements with V and J called that TCRdb kept. Clones are partly lost; checked studies trace under half to an unresolved V gene and leave the rest unexplained. The table for this sample lists about 110,000 clones; under 97% of them were counted only once. The top ten constitute 0.67% of the sample. Source material: PBMCs. The receptors stem from a woman younger than 30 in good health and CMV-seronegative.

The V gene is TRBV4-2, the J gene TRBJ2-3; D ambiguous. Trimming left V 4 bases short and J 5 bases short, with 7 bases between. The germline CDR1 and CDR2 sequences are LGHNA and YNFKEQ. CDR3 length: 12 residues. The CDR3 here is CASSPSVDTQYF. Written as DNA, the CDR3 is TGTGCCAGCAGCCCGTCCGTAGATACGCAGTATTTT.

The V call is TRBV4-1, the J call TRBJ2-5, with 7 bases matching TRBD1. Looked up from germline, CDR1 is MGHRA and CDR2 is YSYEKL. V trimming: 2 bases; J trimming: 2 bases; junction bases outside the gene matches: 8. The CDR3 extends over 16 amino acids. The CDR3 region has the DNA TGCGCCAGCAGCCAAACATCGGGACAGACTCAAGAGACCCAGTACTTC. Encoded protein: CASSQTSGQTQETQYF.

The rearrangement joins TRBV5-4 to TRBJ2-7, with a weak D call TRBD2 (5 bases). The germline V gene encodes CDR1 SGHNT and CDR2 YYREEE (reference sequence). The CDR3 extends over 16 amino acids. V lost 0 bases and J lost 0, with 13 bases in between. CDR3 nucleotides: TGTGCCAGCAGCTTGGGGACTCGGGATCTCTCCTACGAGCAGTACTTC. Translated, it gives CASSLGTRDLSYEQYF.

The chain is built from TRBV7-2 and TRBJ1-2; D is uncertain. The V and J ends lost 1 base and 4 bases respectively, with 19 bases between them. The CDR3 has 17 residues. The germline CDR1 and CDR2 sequences are SGHTA and FQGNSA. CDR3 coding DNA: TGTGCCAGCAGCTTAGGATCTATGGAGGCCAGGACCTATGGCTACACCTTC. Amino acids: CASSLGSMEARTYGYTF.

V is TRBV18 and J is TRBJ2-7; TRBD2 might be the D (6 bases). Per germline, CDR1 KGHSH and CDR2 LQKENI. V was cut by 6 bases and J by 0 bases, with 15 bases left in between. The CDR3 sequence is 15 residues long. DNA of the CDR3: TGTGCCAGCTCGGCGGGACGGGCTAGCTCCTACGAGCAGTACTTC. Encoded protein: CASSAGRASSYEQYF.

This sequence joins TRBV7-2 and TRBJ1-2; no definite D call. Between the trimmed V and J ends, which lost 1 base and 5 bases, there was a span of 14 bases. CDR1 and CDR2 (germline): SGHTA, FQGNSA. CDR3 size: 15 residues. CDR3 region: CASSLVVGPGYGYTF. The CDR3 DNA is TGTGCCAGCAGCTTAGTAGTTGGGCCGGGATATGGCTACACCTTC.

The chain recombines TRBV4-1 with TRBJ2-3, with D perhaps matching TRBD2 (7 bases). The CDR3 is made up of 17 amino acids. Germline V gives CDR1 MGHRA, CDR2 YSYEKL. V gave up 1 base and J gave up 2 bases, with 16 bases separating them. Here the CDR3 DNA reads TGCGCCAGCAGCCAAGGTGCGGGGGCCGGCCCCACAGATACGCAGTATTTT. Encoded protein: CASSQGAGAGPTDTQYF.

The chain carries TRBV5-1 and TRBJ1-1; D may be TRBD1 (6 bases). Trimming took 4 bases from V and 1 from J, leaving 14 bases between them. CDR1 and CDR2 (germline): SGHRS, YFSETQ. The CDR3 spans 15 residues. CDR3 nucleotides: TGCGCCAGCAGCATTCAGACAGGACAGAACACTGAAGCTTTCTTT. This translates into CASSIQTGQNTEAFF.

The chain links TRBV9 to TRBJ2-5; 9 bases fit TRBD2. The germline V gene has CDR1 SGDLS and CDR2 YYNGEE. V was clipped by 2 bases and J by 5 bases; unmatched bases: 10. The CDR3 is 16 residues long. CDR3 nucleotide sequence: TGTGCCAGCAGCGTGGGGGGGGCTAGCGGGGTGGAGACCCAGTACTTC. Translation: CASSVGGASGVETQYF.

This chain connects TRBV6-5 to TRBJ1-2; tentatively, D is TRBD1 (5 bases). In germline, CDR1 is MNHEY, CDR2 SVGAGI. CDR3 length: 15 amino acids. V gave up 0 bases and J gave up 2 bases, with 10 bases separating them. DNA for the CDR3: TGTGCCAGCAGTTACTCTTATTCAGGGAACTATGGCTACACCTTC. Its translation is CASSYSYSGNYGYTF.

The CDR3 protein is CASRSGQFNSPLHF. The CDR3 DNA follows: TGTGCCAGCAGATCGGGACAGTTTAATTCACCCCTCCACTTT. V and J are TRBV28 and TRBJ1-6, with 7 bases aligning to TRBD1. The CDR3 covers 14 residues. Germline V lookup: CDR1 MDHEN, CDR2 SYDVKM. Losses at the gene ends were 6 bases for V and 6 bases for J; bases not matched to a gene: 5.

This clone came up once. J is TRBJ1-3 and V is TRBV6-5; D ambiguous. Trimming pared 5 bases from V and 0 bases from J, leaving 2 bases between. This CDR3 spans 12 amino acids. The germline CDR1 and CDR2 sequences are MNHEY and SVGAGI. This CDR3 is CASSRSGNTIYF. The CDR3 DNA reads TGTGCCAGCAGTCGCTCTGGAAACACCATATATTTT.

The chain employs TRBV7-8 and TRBJ2-7, with TRBD1 as a possible D gene (5 bases). This CDR3 spans 13 amino acids. The germline V gene encodes CDR1 SGHVS and CDR2 FQNEAQ. The V gene lost 5 bases and the J gene lost 0 bases, with 8 bases spanning the gap. The CDR3 coding sequence is TGTGCCAGCAGCCGACAGTACTCCTACGAGCAGTACTTC. It yields the protein CASSRQYSYEQYF.

Points on this clone: This sample also contains other DNA sequences that code for the same CDR3. The chain recombines TRBV28 with TRBJ1-6, with unresolved D. Trimming took 2 bases from V and 7 from J, leaving 3 bases between them. Germline values: CDR1 MDHEN, CDR2 SYDVKM. This CDR3 has 12 amino acids. Here the CDR3 reads CASSLLNSPLHF. The CDR3 bases are TGTGCCAGCAGTTTACTAAATTCACCCCTCCACTTT.

V and J are TRBV4-1 and TRBJ1-2, with 8 positions matching TRBD1. V was clipped by 3 bases and J by 4 bases; unmatched bases: 7. Germline V gives CDR1 MGHRA, CDR2 YSYEKL. The CDR3 loop spans 15 amino acids. CDR3 protein: CASSHPGQGGYGYTF. CDR3 bases: TGCGCCAGCAGCCACCCTGGACAGGGTGGCTATGGCTACACCTTC.

The rearrangement joins TRBV6-5 to TRBJ1-2; 10 nucleotides match TRBD1. The germline gives CDR1 MNHEY, CDR2 SVGAGI. The CDR3 runs 14 residues. V lost 2 bases to trimming and J lost 8 bases; unmatched junction nucleotides: 5. CDR3 bases: TGTGCCAGCAGTTACGGGACAGGGGAGAGGGGCTACACCTTC. Amino acids: CASSYGTGERGYTF.

The genes are TRBV4-1 and TRBJ2-7; the D is unclear. The germline V and J ends were trimmed by 2 bases and 2 bases, with 13 bases remaining between them. This CDR3 has 15 amino acids. Germline CDR1 reads MGHRA; CDR2 reads YSYEKL. This chain's CDR3 is CASSQWPVNAYEQYF. The CDR3 nucleotides read TGCGCCAGCAGCCAATGGCCAGTGAACGCCTACGAGCAGTACTTC.

The chain couples TRBV27 to TRBJ2-5, with 11 bases identical to TRBD2. Germline CDR1 reads MNHEY; CDR2 reads SMNVEV (reference sequence). The CDR3 is 16 residues long. J lost 5 bases, V lost 8 bases, and 13 bases had no gene match. This CDR3 is CASPSPVAGGRETQYF. In DNA, the CDR3 is TGTGCCAGCCCTTCGCCAGTAGCGGGGGGGAGGGAGACCCAGTACTTC.

The chain uses TRBV7-9 and TRBJ2-5; D not certain. CDR1 SEHNR and CDR2 FQNEAQ come from the germline V gene (reference sequence). The V end was cut by 4 bases, the J end by 0 bases, with 6 bases between. The CDR3 is 13 residues long. CDR3 sequence: CASSSFNQETQYF. Written as DNA, the CDR3 is TGTGCCAGCAGCTCATTCAACCAAGAGACCCAGTACTTC.

This clone was recorded only once. The gene calls are TRBV7-8 and TRBJ2-7; 9 bases match TRBD1. This CDR3 has 16 residues. The V segment lost 1 base and the J segment 4 bases; nucleotides outside the gene matches: 8. Germline lookup yields CDR1 SGHVS and CDR2 FQNEAQ. This CDR3 reads CASSLGDRVVLYEQYF. The CDR3 nucleotides read TGTGCCAGCAGCTTAGGGGACAGGGTCGTGTTGTACGAGCAGTACTTC.

The chain uses TRBV18 and TRBJ1-2; no clear D. Between the trimmed V and J ends, which lost 5 bases and 3 bases, there was a span of 4 bases. The CDR3 spans 11 residues. The germline CDR1 and CDR2 sequences are KGHSH and LQKENI. The CDR3 coding sequence is TGTGCCAGCTCAGCGGACTATGGCTACACCTTC. This encodes CASSADYGYTF.

The chain couples TRBV7-3 to TRBJ2-3; 11 bases are a match to TRBD2. CDR1 is SGHTA, CDR2 FQGTGA, per germline. This CDR3 is built from 15 residues. J was trimmed by 1 base and V by 5 bases; bases with no gene match: 2. The CDR3 sequence: CASSRSGGGTDTQYF. The CDR3 DNA is TGTGCCAGCAGCCGTAGCGGGGGGGGCACAGATACGCAGTATTTT.

On this clone: Other DNA sequences from this sample encode an identical CDR3 as well. The CDR3 reads CASSLGGDTDTQYF. The CDR3 DNA sequence: TGCGCCAGCAGCTTGGGGGGGGACACAGATACGCAGTATTTT. The chain recombines TRBV5-1 with TRBJ2-3; D perhaps matches TRBD2 (6 bases). The CDR3 contains 14 residues. CDR1 SGHRS and CDR2 YFSETQ come from the germline V gene. The ends were cut back, 0 bases at V and 2 bases at J, with 7 bases in the middle.

The chain carries TRBV7-2 and TRBJ2-7; TRBD2 agrees at 13 bases. There are 17 residues in the CDR3. J gave up 0 bases and V 5 bases, and 7 bases lay outside the gene matches. The germline CDR1 and CDR2 sequences are SGHTA and FQGNSA. The CDR3: CASSVGLAGADSYEQYF. The CDR3 region has the DNA TGTGCCAGCAGCGTAGGACTAGCGGGGGCCGACTCCTACGAGCAGTACTTC.

The rearrangement joins TRBV4-1 to TRBJ2-2; 14 bases are a match to TRBD2. This CDR3 has 16 residues. In germline, CDR1 is MGHRA, CDR2 YSYEKL. Losses at the gene ends were 4 bases for V and 7 bases for J; bases not matched to a gene: 5. The CDR3 bases are TGCGCCAGCAGCCTCCCGGGACTAGCGGGGGTCGGGGAGCTGTTTTTT. It is translated as CASSLPGLAGVGELFF.

This chain connects TRBV11-2 to TRBJ2-1; TRBD2 agrees at 13 bases. The CDR3 length is 16 residues. J gave up 5 bases and V 5 bases, and 6 bases lay outside the gene matches. Germline V lookup: CDR1 SGHAT, CDR2 FQNNGV. In nucleotides, the CDR3 is TGTGCCAGCAGCCGTACGACTAGCGGGGGGAACAATGAGCAGTTCTTC. Its translation is CASSRTTSGGNNEQFF.

This chain links TRBV10-3 with TRBJ1-1; TRBD1 is a possible D gene (6 bases). V was cut by 4 bases and J by 3 bases, with 18 bases left in between. Germline values: CDR1 ENHRY, CDR2 SYGVKD. This CDR3 has 16 amino acids. The DNA of the CDR3 is TGTGCCATCAGTGCCCTAAGGGGGATCCCGGACACTGAAGCTTTCTTT. Translating gives CAISALRGIPDTEAFF.

This rearrangement joins TRBV9 to TRBJ2-7; TRBD1 agrees at 8 bases. CDR3 length: 14 residues. From germline, CDR1 is SGDLS and CDR2 YYNGEE. The J segment lost 3 bases and the V segment lost 2 bases, leaving 4 bases of the junction unmatched. CDR3: CASSVDGTGYEQYF. The CDR3 coding sequence is TGTGCCAGCAGCGTTGACGGGACAGGCTACGAGCAGTACTTC.

The chain links TRBV6-5 to TRBJ1-2, with 9 bases identical to TRBD1. This CDR3 region has 14 residues. Looked up from germline, CDR1 is MNHEY and CDR2 is SVGAGI. The trim removed 5 bases at V and 4 bases at J, leaving 5 bases unmatched. CDR3 coding DNA: TGTGCCAGCAGTACACAGGGGGCAAGCTATGGCTACACCTTC. This sequence encodes CASSTQGASYGYTF.

V and J are TRBV7-9 and TRBJ2-1, with 10 bases aligning to TRBD1. V shed 1 base and J 7 bases; nucleotides not matched to a gene: 4. This CDR3 region has 15 residues. Germline values: CDR1 SEHNR, CDR2 FQNEAQ (reference sequence). The chain's CDR3 is CASSLGQGALNEQFF. The CDR3 DNA follows: TGTGCCAGCAGCTTAGGACAGGGGGCGCTGAATGAGCAGTTCTTC.

This clone has only one observation. The chain carries TRBV6-5 and TRBJ1-1; the D gene is possibly TRBD1 (6 bases). From germline, CDR1 is MNHEY and CDR2 SVGAGI. The CDR3 length is 11 residues. The V end lost 6 bases, the J end lost 4 bases, and 6 bases lay between the germline ends. This CDR3 is CASRTGTEAFF. CDR3 nucleotides: TGTGCCAGCAGGACAGGCACTGAAGCTTTCTTT.

V gene TRBV4-2 combines with J gene TRBJ2-7, with D tentatively TRBD2 (7 bases). V was shortened by 0 bases and J by 3 bases, with 18 bases between the two germline ends. This CDR3 comprises 17 residues. The germline gives CDR1 LGHNA, CDR2 YNFKEQ. The chain's CDR3 is CASSQEGKGGAYYEQYF. In DNA, the CDR3 is TGTGCCAGCAGCCAAGAAGGGAAAGGGGGGGCCTACTACGAGCAGTACTTC.